This T cell receptor beta chain is from a study of molecular identifiers for immune sequencing clone quantification. At the level of the study: In replicates, RNA taken from roughly 18,000 or 92,000 naive CD8 cells was divided five ways, and four portions underwent sequencing.

This clonotype occurred many times. Its specificity is unknown. Construction of naive CD8 libraries employed about 19,000 to 1,000,000 sorted cells together with 10%, 30% or 50% RNA. Overall study findings and caveats: For highly expanded clones, sizes could be underestimated when identical TCR molecules share a barcode.

Germline loops: CDR1 DFQATT, CDR2 SNEGSKA (reference sequence). V was shortened by 5 bases and J by 0 bases, with 8 bases between the two germline ends. The CDR3 spans 13 residues. Making the bulk TCR libraries relied on previously described methods and listed TCR primers. Each CDR3 protein gets one entry after TCRdb re-called the PCR reads with MiXCR. Among 400,000 to 600,000 distinct CDR3 sequences listed, about a fifth were seen once. The chain joins TRBV20-1 to TRBJ2-1; D gene uncertain. The sample taken for sequencing was naive CD8+ T cells from blood, with Jurkat cell RNA spiked in. Documented subset: FACS-sorted CD8+CD4-CCR7+CD45RA+ naive T cells. This clonotype was sampled from a human donor in good health. Some libraries in this study had Jurkat cell RNA spiked in. In DNA, the CDR3 is TGCAGTGCTCACTTGAGCTCCTACAATGAGCAGTTCTTC. Translated, it gives CSAHLSSYNEQFF.